This T cell receptor beta chain originates from a study of cytomegalovirus exposure and HLA in healthy donors. Primers: 60 Vbeta forward and 13 Jbeta reverse. The data were produced by immunoSEQ multiplex PCR, yet TCRdb's version contains in-frame clones alone and is incomplete. The sample carries tens of thousands of clones, around 75% recorded once. Study-level results: Listed as cytomegalovirus-associated were roughly 180 TCR beta chains. A later analysis linked a missense variant in DCLRE1C to the trimming of TCR beta V and J genes.

Germline-derived CDR1 and CDR2 are SGHAT and FQNNGV. CDR3 length equals 18 residues. Trimming took 5 bases from V and 1 from J; bases not matched to a gene: 8. Remarks on this clone: Its target is unknown.

J is TRBJ2-6 and V is TRBV11-2, with 10 bases aligning to TRBD1. The origin of this receptor is a woman between 40 and 50 years old in good health and CMV-seronegative. Sequenced sample: PBMCs. CDR3 coding DNA: TGTGCCAGCAGCAACTACCGGGACAGGGGATCTGGGGCCAACGTCCTGACTTTC. Translating gives CASSNYRDRGSGANVLTF.